Following are 24 T cell receptor beta chains from one sample sequenced in a study of blood T cell repertoires in COVID-19. The assay was immunoSEQ multiplex PCR, and TCRdb's table has in-frame clones only and misses some. Of about 370,000 clones in the sample, roughly 90% are singletons; the top ten hold roughly 0.9%. Sequencing input: PBMCs or T cells enriched from blood (not recorded which). The receptors here all came from a woman in her 40s who had been exposed to COVID-19.

V usage is TRBV6-2 or TRBV6-3 and J usage is TRBJ1-1; D is unresolved. The V end lost 2 bases, the J end lost 0 bases, and 13 bases lay between the germline ends. The germline gives CDR1 MNHEY, CDR2 SVGEGT. The CDR3 has 16 residues. The DNA of the CDR3 is TGTGCCAGCAGTTACAACCCGGGAGGAGTGAACACTGAAGCTTTCTTT. Its protein is CASSYNPGGVNTEAFF.

V gene TRBV6-5 combines with J gene TRBJ2-7; TRBD2 matches at 8 bases. Trimming at V came to 6 bases and at J to 3 bases, leaving 7 bases not matched to a gene. Germline CDR1 reads MNHEY; CDR2 reads SVGAGI. This CDR3 has 14 amino acids. CDR3 region: CASSNGRAIYEQYF. The CDR3, as DNA: TGTGCCAGCAGCAACGGGAGGGCCATCTACGAGCAGTACTTC.

The chain recombines TRBV5-4 with TRBJ1-2; 9 bases agree with TRBD1. Germline-derived CDR1 and CDR2 are SGHNT and YYREEE (reference sequence). The CDR3 covers 16 residues. With V trimmed by 0 bases and J by 0 bases, 3 bases remained unmatched. This chain's CDR3 is CASSLARQGANYGYTF. CDR3 sequence (DNA): TGTGCCAGCAGCTTGGCCCGACAGGGGGCTAACTATGGCTACACCTTC.

The chain couples TRBV5-1 to TRBJ2-7, with a possible D match to TRBD1 (5 bases). Germline V lookup: CDR1 SGHRS, CDR2 YFSETQ. V gave up 3 bases and J gave up 4 bases, with 14 bases separating them. This CDR3 is built from 14 residues. The CDR3 nucleotides are TGCGCCAGCAGCTCGGACACGATGGGTTACGAGCAGTACTTC. This encodes CASSSDTMGYEQYF.

CDR3 DNA: TGCGCCAGCAGCTGGCGGACAGGGATGAACACTGAAGCTTTCTTT. It specifies CASSWRTGMNTEAFF. The rearrangement uses TRBV5-1 and TRBJ1-1, with 8 bases that match TRBD1. V gave up 3 bases and J gave up 0 bases; unmatched junction bases: 4. The CDR3 has 15 amino acids. The germline CDR1 and CDR2 sequences are SGHRS and YFSETQ.

This clone has a handful of counts. The J gene is TRBJ2-1, the V gene TRBV19; 8 bases align to TRBD1. The germline gives CDR1 LNHDA, CDR2 SQIVND (reference sequence). The CDR3 extends over 14 amino acids. The J segment lost 8 bases and the V segment lost 4 bases, leaving 7 bases of the junction unmatched. CDR3: CASSTDRAGDEQFF. The CDR3 DNA sequence: TGTGCCAGTAGTACGGACAGGGCCGGGGATGAGCAGTTCTTC.

The gene calls are TRBV24-1 and TRBJ2-6, with 11 bases matching TRBD1. There are 18 residues in the CDR3. CDR1 is KGHDR, CDR2 SFDVKD, per germline. V dropped 6 bases and J dropped 2; count of bases not matched to a gene: 8. CDR3 loop: CATSPQPGQGAGANVLTF. The CDR3 nucleotides are TGTGCCACCAGTCCTCAACCGGGACAGGGGGCTGGGGCCAACGTCCTGACTTTC.

The chain carries TRBV5-1 and TRBJ2-7; 8 bases align to TRBD2. The CDR3 is 15 amino acids. Per germline, CDR1 SGHRS and CDR2 YFSETQ. J lost 0 bases, V lost 4 bases, and 6 bases had no gene match. The CDR3 here is CASSNRSGSSYEQYF. As DNA, the CDR3 is TGCGCCAGCAGCAACCGAAGCGGGAGCTCCTACGAGCAGTACTTC.

The CDR3 coding sequence is TGTGCCAGCCACACCGGGGGGAATCAGCCCCAGCATTTT. Its translation: CASHTGGNQPQHF. The V and J genes are TRBV2 and TRBJ1-5; possible D gene TRBD1, 5 bases. The CDR3 is made up of 13 amino acids. Germline V CDR1 and CDR2: SNHLY, FYNNEI. V was trimmed by 8 bases and J by 4 bases, leaving 12 bases between them. Combining the CDR3 with reference TRBV2 and TRBJ1-5 gives the whole variable domain EPEVTQTPSHQVTQMGQEVILRCVPISNHLYFYWYRQILGQKVEFLVSFYNNEISEKSEIFDDQFSVERPDGSNFTLKIRSTKLEDSAMYFCASHTGGNQPQHFGDGTRLSIL.

This chain uses TRBV6-4 with TRBJ1-6; D call uncertain. Germline CDR1 is MRHNA and CDR2 is SNTAGT. The CDR3 runs to 14 residues. The V and J ends lost 0 bases and 10 bases respectively, with 10 bases between them. This CDR3 is CASSDSTGRSPLHF. In nucleotides, the CDR3 is TGTGCCAGCAGTGACTCGACGGGTCGGTCACCCCTCCACTTT.

The V gene is TRBV27, the J gene TRBJ1-2; 7 bases line up with TRBD1. The length of the CDR3 is 13 residues. In germline, CDR1 is MNHEY, CDR2 SMNVEV (reference sequence). V lost 1 base and J lost 8; bases outside the gene matches: 4. CDR3 sequence reads: CASSLLGGQGYTF. The CDR3, as DNA: TGTGCCAGCAGTTTATTAGGGGGCCAGGGCTACACCTTC.

The chain couples TRBV3-1 (or the pseudogene TRBV3-2) to TRBJ1-2, with 8 bases aligning to TRBD1. Per germline, CDR1 LGHDT and CDR2 YNNKEL (reference sequence). V lost 0 bases, J lost 4 bases, and 16 bases stayed unmatched. The CDR3 length is 19 residues. The CDR3 DNA reads as TGTGCCAGCAGCCAAGAGGTGGACGGCACAGGGGGACTCCTCTATGGCTACACCTTC. It translates to CASSQEVDGTGGLLYGYTF.

V and J are TRBV7-2 and TRBJ2-7; 10 bases match TRBD2. CDR1 SGHTA and CDR2 FQGNSA come from the germline V gene. This CDR3 is 16 amino acids long. The V segment lost 1 base and the J segment 2 bases; nucleotides outside the gene matches: 5. The CDR3 nucleotides are TGTGCCAGCAGCTTAGGTCCTAGCGGGGGAGCCTACGAGCAGTACTTC. Its translation is CASSLGPSGGAYEQYF. Looking up the rest from reference TRBV7-2 and TRBJ2-7 gives the full variable domain: GAGVSQSPSNKVTEKGKDVELRCDPISGHTALYWYRQSLGQGLEFLIYFQGNSAPDKSGLPSDRFSAERTGGSVSTLTIQRTQQEDSAVYLCASSLGPSGGAYEQYFGPGTRLTVT.

This clone was counted once. The chain recombines TRBV7-2 with TRBJ1-5, with 7 bases that match TRBD1. From germline, CDR1 is SGHTA and CDR2 FQGNSA. CDR3 length equals 14 residues. V was pared by 4 bases and J by 4 bases, with 4 bases of the junction left unmatched. The CDR3, as DNA: TGTGCCAGCAGCTCACAGGGGAGTAATCAGCCCCAGCATTTT. This codes for CASSSQGSNQPQHF.

The chain links TRBV27 to TRBJ2-7, with D maybe TRBD2 (5 bases). The germline CDR1 and CDR2 sequences are MNHEY and SMNVEV (reference sequence). The CDR3 totals 13 residues. The V end was cut by 5 bases, the J end by 2 bases, with 10 bases between. CDR3 coding DNA: TGTGCCAGCAGTCTAGGACTCACCTACGAGCAGTACTTC. Protein: CASSLGLTYEQYF.

This chain uses TRBV10-3 with TRBJ1-5; TRBD1 matches at 8 bases. The CDR3 has 13 amino acids. Germline CDR1 and CDR2: ENHRY and SYGVKD. The V gene end was trimmed by 11 bases and the J gene end by 2 bases; junction bases not matched to a gene: 5. CDR3 nucleotides: TGTGCCTCACAGGGGGAGGGCAATCAGCCCCAGCATTTT. It is translated as CASQGEGNQPQHF.

V usage is TRBV19 and J usage is TRBJ2-7; 9 bases fit TRBD2. Unmatched junction bases numbered 8, after V lost 3 bases and J lost 5 bases. The germline V gene encodes CDR1 LNHDA and CDR2 SQIVND (reference sequence). This CDR3 contains 15 residues. CDR3 sequence (DNA): TGTGCCAGTAGTATTAGCTCTAGCGGGATCCACGAGCAGTACTTC. Translated: CASSISSSGIHEQYF.

The chain uses TRBV2 and TRBJ2-3; 7 bases line up with TRBD1. J lost 2 bases, V lost 9 bases, and 5 bases had no gene match. The CDR3 sequence is 13 residues long. Germline V gives CDR1 SNHLY, CDR2 FYNNEI. The CDR3 region is CASRQGTTDTQYF. The CDR3 region has the DNA TGTGCCAGTCGACAGGGTACCACAGATACGCAGTATTTT.

This clone was observed a handful of times. The chain recombines TRBV2 with TRBJ2-3, with D possibly TRBD1 on 6 matching bases. Germline CDR1 and CDR2: SNHLY and FYNNEI. V lost 5 bases, J lost 6 bases, and 12 bases lay in between. The CDR3 has 13 residues. The CDR3 spells CASSFKRGDTQYF. In nucleotides, the CDR3 is TGTGCCAGCAGTTTCAAAAGGGGGGATACGCAGTATTTT.

This chain uses TRBV7-2 with TRBJ1-1; TRBD1 agrees at 7 bases. The germline V gene has CDR1 SGHTA and CDR2 FQGNSA. This CDR3 is 13 amino acids long. With 0 bases clipped from V and 11 bases from J, the junction kept 6 bases outside the gene matches. This CDR3 is CASSLAPGQHAFF. The CDR3, as DNA: TGTGCCAGCAGCTTAGCTCCGGGACAGCACGCTTTCTTT.

The J gene is TRBJ2-3, the V gene TRBV2, with 10 bases matching TRBD2. The germline V gene encodes CDR1 SNHLY and CDR2 FYNNEI. This CDR3 has 16 residues. With V trimmed by 9 bases and J by 6 bases, 15 bases remained unmatched. The CDR3 coding sequence is TGTGCCAGTAAAAGGGTACTAGCGGGGACTAGGGATACGCAGTATTTT. Its protein is CASKRVLAGTRDTQYF.

The V and J genes are TRBV6-5 and TRBJ1-5; no clear D gene. From germline, CDR1 is MNHEY and CDR2 SVGAGI. Trimming stripped 2 bases from V and 10 bases from J, with 12 bases between. The CDR3 covers 13 residues. The CDR3 is CASSYARHLPQHF. CDR3 nucleotide sequence: TGTGCCAGCAGTTACGCCCGACACCTCCCCCAGCATTTT.

The CDR3 coding sequence is TGTGCCAGCAGCAGCGCCCGAGTAGGGGTTAACTATGGCTACACCTTC. Its protein product is CASSSARVGVNYGYTF. The chain is built from TRBV9 and TRBJ1-2, with a weak D call TRBD1 (5 bases). Germline assignment: CDR1 SGDLS and CDR2 YYNGEE. V lost 4 bases and J 1 base, leaving 17 bases between the germline ends. There are 16 residues in the CDR3.

V gene TRBV7-8 combines with J gene TRBJ2-7; 7 bases fit TRBD2. This CDR3 is built from 16 residues. With 0 bases clipped from V and 2 bases from J, the junction kept 7 bases outside the gene matches. Germline CDR1 and CDR2: SGHVS and FQNEAQ. The CDR3 DNA reads TGTGCCAGCAGCTTAGCGGGGAGGGGATCCCCCTACGAGCAGTACTTC. Amino acids: CASSLAGRGSPYEQYF.